These 21 T cell receptor beta chains originate from one sample sequenced in a study of tumor-infiltrating lymphocytes in primary liver carcinoma (dated by TCRdb to between 2016 and 2019). The instrument given in TCRdb is Illumina HiSeq 2500. TCRbeta-specific cDNA was reverse-transcribed from 500 to 550 ng total RNA using a constant-region primer and ProtoScript II reverse transcriptase. Three nested multiplex PCR rounds, following a slightly modified ARM-PCR procedure, were used to build the TCRbeta libraries. Multiplex TRBV1-TRBV30 forward primers and a Cbeta reverse primer were used in the first two PCR rounds, each of which was run for 9 to 11 cycles. TCRdb's own reprocessing of the public reads used fastp at Q25 and MiXCR and kept productive beta chains. Rows are unified per CDR3 protein, each entry keeping the most common DNA and genes. This sample lists around 40,000 distinct CDR3 sequences; approximately 73% were detected once. The ten largest account for roughly 19% of the sample.

Total RNA and DNA were co-extracted without cell sorting from 20-30 mg of bulk tissue using the AllPrep DNA/RNA mini kit. The sample comprised liver tumor tissue from sampling region 2. The sample's cell subset or site label is to be understood as: tumor region T2, inferior pole. The receptors come from a man between 40 and 49 years old with primary liver carcinoma and hepatitis B virus infection.

This clonotype was detected many times. The chain couples TRBV14 to TRBJ2-1, with a weak D call TRBD1 (6 bases). The CDR3 has 16 residues. Germline V CDR1 and CDR2: SGHDN, FVKESK. V was clipped by 4 bases and J by 4 bases, with 17 bases between them. The CDR3 nucleotides are TGTGCCAGCAGCCCTAGGACAGTGTTGGGGTACAATGAGCAGTTCTTC. Translation gives CASSPRTVLGYNEQFF.

In its sample, this clonotype was seen many times. A much more abundant neighbour one base away suggests this may be a read error. The chain employs TRBV28 and TRBJ1-2, with a tentative D call TRBD1 (6 bases). This CDR3 is built from 16 residues. Trimming removed 7 bases from V and 3 bases from J, with 21 bases in between. Per germline, CDR1 MDHEN and CDR2 SYDVKM. The CDR3 DNA reads TGTGCCAGCAACGAGCTTCAGGGGCGCGGGGACTATGGCTACACCTTC. It translates to CASNELQGRGDYGYTF.

In the case of this clonotype: No DNA is shown, since the ends of the CDR3 on it are uncertain; the CDR3 is the one TCRdb lists. The V and J genes are TRBV29-1 and TRBJ2-3; the table gives TRBD1 as D, unverified against the DNA. Germline loops: CDR1 SQVTM, CDR2 ANQGSEA. The CDR3 has 15 amino acids, counting both end residues. CDR3 region: CSVEDFTWGTGTLYF.

Ten or more counts support this clonotype. The genes are TRBV5-1 and TRBJ1-2, with D hard to call. Trimming stripped 0 bases from V and 4 bases from J, with 10 bases between. The CDR3 totals 14 residues. Germline V lookup: CDR1 SGHRS, CDR2 YFSETQ. The CDR3 nucleotides read TGCGCCAGCAGCTTGGACACGGAGGGCTATGGCTACACCTTC. Amino acids: CASSLDTEGYGYTF.

With regard to this clonotype: One junction end disagrees with the germline gene, perhaps due to a read error. V and J are TRBV6-1 and TRBJ2-1, with 7 bases that match TRBD1. This CDR3 has 16 residues. Per germline, CDR1 MNHNS and CDR2 SASEGT. The CDR3 is CASSEDEGAVYNKQFF. Written as DNA, the CDR3 is TGTGCCAGCAGTGAAGATGAGGGGGCGGTCTACAATAAGCAGTTCTTC.

About this clonotype itself: The conserved phenylalanine or tryptophan normally closing the CDR3 is absent here, so this likely arose from a read error. The gene calls are TRBV5-4 and TRBJ1-5; possibly TRBD1 for D (5 bases). The CDR3 runs to 15 residues. Germline V gene sequence: CDR1 SGHNT, CDR2 YYREEE (reference sequence). The CDR3 nucleotides read TGTGCTAGCAGCATGGGAGGAGGGGGCAATCAGCCCCAGCATTAT. Its translation is CASSMGGGGNQPQHY.

Concerning this clonotype: The junction departs from the called germline gene at one end, perhaps through a read error. The chain carries TRBV7-9 and TRBJ1-2, with D unresolved. This CDR3 comprises 12 residues. Germline V lookup: CDR1 SEHNR, CDR2 FQNEAQ (reference sequence). CDR3 region: CVSSLGNYDYTF. CDR3 coding DNA: TGTGTCAGCAGCTTAGGGAACTATGACTACACCTTC.

Points on this clonotype: One junction end disagrees with the germline gene, perhaps due to a read error. The V call is TRBV12-3 or TRBV12-4, the J call TRBJ2-7; D might be TRBD2 (7 bases). This CDR3 spans 13 amino acids. CDR3 bases: TGTCCCAGCAGTTTAGGGGGGGCCGGGGAGCAATACTTC. Translating gives CPSSLGGAGEQYF.

Comments on this clonotype: A junction boundary mismatches the germline segment, possibly from a read error. The CDR3 loop is CVSSDVKAGGPPYF. The CDR3 DNA reads TGTGTCAGCAGTGACGTAAAAGCGGGAGGGCCACCGTACTTC. V usage is TRBV28 and J usage is TRBJ2-4; 10 bases map to TRBD2. The CDR3 extends over 14 amino acids. Germline V gives CDR1 MDHEN, CDR2 SYDVKM.

In regard to this clonotype: At one end, the junction sequence differs from germline, possibly due to a read error. This chain uses TRBV6-5 with TRBJ2-1; D perhaps matches TRBD2 (7 bases). This CDR3 region has 17 residues. In germline, CDR1 is MNHEY, CDR2 SVGAGI. The CDR3 bases are TGTGTCAGCAGTAAATCTAGCGTGAGGGGGGGGTACAGTGAGCAGTTCTTC. Amino acids: CVSSKSSVRGGYSEQFF.

Remarks on this clonotype: At one boundary the junction diverges from the germline segment, which might be a read error. The chain couples TRBV11-1 to TRBJ2-4, with 9 bases that match TRBD1. The germline CDR1 and CDR2 sequences are SGHAT and FQDESV (reference sequence). CDR3 size: 17 residues. Here the CDR3 DNA reads TGTGCCAGCAGCCCTCCGGGACAGGGAGCATCAAAAAACATTCGGTACTTT. It codes for CASSPPGQGASKNIRYF.

As concerns this clonotype: A junction end diverges from the germline sequence, so it may reflect a read error. The chain combines TRBV11-2 with TRBJ2-1, with D perhaps TRBD2 (7 bases). This CDR3 comprises 16 residues. Looked up from germline, CDR1 is SGHAT and CDR2 is FQNNGV. CDR3 amino acids: CASSFGGGGHFNEQVF. As DNA, the CDR3 is TGTGCCAGCAGCTTTGGGGGAGGGGGGCACTTCAATGAGCAGGTCTTC.

A remark on this clonotype: A clone one base away is much larger, so this may be a read error. Likely a read error: the CDR3 ends without its conserved phenylalanine or tryptophan. The chain is built from TRBV20-1 and TRBJ1-1, with TRBD1 matching over 8 bases. Germline lookup yields CDR1 DFQATT and CDR2 SNEGSKA (reference sequence). The trim removed 6 bases at V and 4 bases at J, leaving 10 bases unmatched. The CDR3 is 14 residues long. The CDR3 reads CSASNRGISTEAFS. The CDR3 DNA is TGCAGTGCCAGCAACAGGGGGATCAGCACTGAAGCTTTCTCT.

To note about this clonotype: As the CDR3 is not closed by the conserved phenylalanine or tryptophan, this likely results from a read error. CDR3 region: CASSLPGTTDTQYL. Written as DNA, the CDR3 is TGTGCCAGCAGTTTGCCTGGGACAACAGATACGCAGTATTTA. V and J are TRBV5-4 and TRBJ2-3, with D possibly being TRBD1 (6 bases). Germline CDR1 and CDR2: SGHNT and YYREEE (reference sequence). Trimming took 5 bases from V and 3 from J, leaving 13 bases between them. The CDR3 covers 14 residues.

In this sample, this clonotype turned up a few times. With a much larger clone just one base away, this may be a read error. The rearrangement uses TRBV7-3 and TRBJ2-5, with D perhaps matching TRBD2 (6 bases). Germline CDR1 and CDR2: SGHTA and FQGTGA. The CDR3 has 14 residues. The CDR3 protein is CASNLTAGRETQYF. CDR3 nucleotides: TGTGCCAGCAACTTAACCGCAGGGAGGGAGACCCAGTACTTC.

Remarks on this clonotype: A read error may produce the germline difference seen at one junction end. The CDR3 sequence: CVSSLSGKTDTQYF. DNA of the CDR3: TGTGTCAGCAGCTTGTCCGGTAAGACAGATACGCAGTATTTT. The rearrangement uses TRBV5-6 and TRBJ2-3; the D is unclear. The germline V gene encodes CDR1 SGHDT and CDR2 YYEEEE. The CDR3 is 14 amino acids.

In its sample, this clonotype was seen once. The chain is built from TRBV12-3 or TRBV12-4 and TRBJ2-1; TRBD2 might be the D (6 bases). The CDR3 spans 14 residues. Deletions cut 10 bases from V and 4 bases from J, with 17 bases between. The chain's CDR3 is CANMTSGGYNEQFF. The CDR3 nucleotides read TGTGCCAATATGACTAGTGGGGGATACAATGAGCAGTTCTTC.

A word on this clonotype: One end of the junction fails to match germline, which may point to a read error. The chain joins TRBV5-4 to TRBJ2-1, with D maybe TRBD1 (6 bases). This CDR3 has 14 amino acids. The germline V gene has CDR1 SGHNT and CDR2 YYREEE (reference sequence). Here the CDR3 reads CASSLGHSYDEQFF. DNA of the CDR3: TGTGCCAGTAGCTTGGGACACTCCTACGATGAGCAGTTCTTC. Using reference TRBV5-4 and TRBJ2-1 for the parts outside the CDR3, the full variable domain is ETGVTQSPTHLIKTRGQQVTLRCSSQSGHNTVSWYQQALGQGPQFIFQYYREEENGRGNFPPRFSGLQFPNYSSELNVNALELDDSALYLCASSLGHSYDEQFFGPGTRLTVL.

This clonotype is a singleton in its sample. One end of the junction does not line up with germline, which may come from a read error. The chain is built from TRBV6-2 or TRBV6-3 and TRBJ2-7, with 10 bases that match TRBD2. The CDR3 runs to 15 residues. Per the germline V gene, CDR1 is MNHEY and CDR2 is SVGEGT. CDR3 nucleotide sequence: TGTGCCAGTACAAAACTAGCGGGGTGCTCCTACAAGCAGTACTTC. Translated: CASTKLAGCSYKQYF.

A note on this clonotype: At one end, the junction sequence differs from germline, possibly due to a read error. The chain uses TRBV12-3 or TRBV12-4 and TRBJ1-1; TRBD1 aligns across 7 bases. The CDR3 is 14 residues long. The CDR3 reads CGSSPADRDTEAFF. The CDR3 DNA reads as TGTGGCAGCAGTCCGGCAGACAGGGACACTGAAGCTTTCTTT.

The J gene is TRBJ2-3, the V gene TRBV4-1, with a tentative D call TRBD2 (5 bases). CDR1 is MGHRA and CDR2 is YSYEKL in the germline V gene. CDR3 length: 13 amino acids. CDR3 region: CANSQQTGITQYF. In DNA form, the CDR3 reads TGCGCTAACAGCCAACAAACGGGGATTACGCAGTATTTT.